The 17 T cell receptor beta chains below were found in one sample sequenced in a study of blood T cell repertoires in COVID-19. Clones were read by immunoSEQ multiplex PCR, and TCRdb kept only the in-frame ones, dropping some. This sample has roughly 340,000 clones, with 88% found just once. Sequencing input: peripheral blood. These receptors originate from a woman in her seventies with COVID-19, enrolled during active disease.

V gene TRBV2 combines with J gene TRBJ1-1; D is ambiguous. There are 13 residues in the CDR3. Germline V CDR1 and CDR2: SNHLY, FYNNEI. Trimming removed 4 bases from V and 1 base from J, with 7 bases in between. CDR3 protein: CASSASRNTEAFF. The CDR3, as DNA: TGTGCCAGCAGTGCTTCGCGGAACACTGAAGCTTTCTTT.

The gene calls are TRBV27 and TRBJ1-2; 9 bases align to TRBD1. The CDR3 contains 15 residues. Germline assignment: CDR1 MNHEY and CDR2 SMNVEV (reference sequence). The trim removed 6 bases at V and 4 bases at J, leaving 9 bases unmatched. This CDR3 is CASSAQPQGAYGYTF. CDR3 DNA: TGTGCCAGCAGCGCACAGCCACAGGGGGCCTATGGCTACACCTTC.

The rearrangement uses TRBV18 and TRBJ1-4, with D perhaps matching TRBD1 (6 bases). The V gene's germline CDR1 is KGHSH and CDR2 LQKENI. This CDR3 contains 17 residues. The germline V and J ends were trimmed by 2 bases and 5 bases, with 18 bases remaining between them. CDR3 protein: CASSPALPGHQNEKLFF. CDR3 in DNA: TGTGCCAGCTCACCAGCACTTCCGGGACACCAAAATGAAAAACTGTTTTTT.

The rearrangement joins TRBV5-4 to TRBJ2-7; possibly TRBD1 for D (5 bases). The CDR3 loop spans 16 amino acids. V shed 4 bases and J shed 0 bases, with 17 bases lying between them. The germline V gene encodes CDR1 SGHNT and CDR2 YYREEE (reference sequence). CDR3 protein: CASSRRGPLSSYEQYF. CDR3 bases: TGTGCCAGCAGCCGTAGGGGTCCACTTAGCTCCTACGAGCAGTACTTC.

The rearrangement uses TRBV29-1 and TRBJ2-3; 7 bases are shared with TRBD2. Germline-derived CDR1 and CDR2 are SQVTM and ANQGSEA. With 4 bases clipped from V and 5 bases from J, the junction kept 3 bases outside the gene matches. The CDR3 length is 12 residues. CDR3: CSVGGGRDTQYF. CDR3 sequence (DNA): TGCAGCGTTGGGGGGGGTCGAGATACGCAGTATTTT.

The chain employs TRBV27 and TRBJ2-1, with 10 bases aligning to TRBD2. V shed 5 bases and J 6 bases; nucleotides not matched to a gene: 7. CDR3 size: 15 residues. Germline V gene sequence: CDR1 MNHEY, CDR2 SMNVEV (reference sequence). CDR3: CASSQLSGGANEQFF. CDR3 coding DNA: TGTGCCAGCAGTCAGCTGAGCGGGGGGGCCAATGAGCAGTTCTTC.

The chain links TRBV11-2 to TRBJ1-5; TRBD1 agrees at 12 bases. The CDR3 has 16 residues. With 0 bases clipped from V and 4 bases from J, the junction kept 1 base outside the gene matches. CDR1 SGHAT and CDR2 FQNNGV come from the germline V gene. The CDR3 DNA is TGTGCCAGCAGCTTAGAGGGACAGGGGGCGAATCAGCCCCAGCATTTT. Residues: CASSLEGQGANQPQHF.

The chain carries TRBV12-5 and TRBJ1-6; a possible D gene is TRBD1 (5 bases). CDR3 length: 13 amino acids. The V end was cut by 6 bases, the J end by 8 bases, with 11 bases between. Germline CDR1 is LGHNT and CDR2 is FRNRAP. The CDR3 nucleotides are TGTGCTAGTGGGAGGCAGGGCGATTCACCCCTCCACTTT. This translates into CASGRQGDSPLHF.

This clone was observed a single time. The chain carries TRBV27 and TRBJ1-5, with 9 bases matching TRBD1. The germline CDR1 and CDR2 sequences are MNHEY and SMNVEV (reference sequence). There are 15 residues in the CDR3. Trimming at V came to 7 bases and at J to 0 bases, leaving 4 bases not matched to a gene. The CDR3 sequence is CASKPGQGSNQPQHF. The CDR3 DNA sequence: TGTGCCAGCAAACCGGGACAGGGTAGCAATCAGCCCCAGCATTTT.

In this sample, this clone turned up a few times. The gene calls are TRBV27 and TRBJ1-1; 9 bases align to TRBD1. Germline values: CDR1 MNHEY, CDR2 SMNVEV (reference sequence). V lost 5 bases, J lost 5 bases, and 15 bases stayed unmatched. The CDR3 is 17 residues long. Written as DNA, the CDR3 is TGTGCCAGCAGTCTTAAATCCGGGACAGGGAGAAGGACTGAAGCTTTCTTT. As protein: CASSLKSGTGRRTEAFF.

The chain has TRBV2 and TRBJ1-6; 8 nucleotides match TRBD1. Germline loops: CDR1 SNHLY, CDR2 FYNNEI. Losses at the gene ends were 6 bases for V and 5 bases for J; bases not matched to a gene: 3. This CDR3 is built from 14 residues. The CDR3 loop reads CASSGTGDNSPLHF. As DNA, the CDR3 is TGTGCCAGCAGCGGGACAGGAGATAATTCACCCCTCCACTTT.

The V and J genes are TRBV6-5 and TRBJ1-4; possible D gene TRBD1, 6 bases. The ends were cut back, 5 bases at V and 4 bases at J, with 11 bases in the middle. The CDR3 covers 14 residues. CDR1 MNHEY and CDR2 SVGAGI come from the germline V gene. CDR3 nucleotide sequence: TGTGCCAGCAGTAGGAACAGGGATAATGAAAAACTGTTTTTT. It codes for CASSRNRDNEKLFF.

The chain recombines TRBV12-3 or TRBV12-4 with TRBJ1-1; D unclear. The CDR3 is 13 amino acids. Trimming removed 5 bases from V and 3 bases from J, with 10 bases in between. The CDR3 region has the DNA TGTGCCAGCAGTCCCAGTTTGTACACTGAAGCTTTCTTT. It codes for CASSPSLYTEAFF.

This chain joins TRBV4-2 and TRBJ2-3; 9 bases agree with TRBD2. Trimming took 6 bases from V and 4 from J; bases not matched to a gene: 8. Looked up from germline, CDR1 is LGHNA and CDR2 is YNFKEQ. This CDR3 has 15 residues. This chain's CDR3 is CASRKGAGGADTQYF. The CDR3 DNA reads as TGTGCCAGCAGGAAGGGAGCGGGGGGCGCAGATACGCAGTATTTT.

This chain links TRBV19 with TRBJ1-2; TRBD1 is a possible D gene (6 bases). With 5 bases removed from V and 6 bases from J, the gap between germline ends came to 10 bases. The length of the CDR3 is 12 residues. CDR1 and CDR2 (germline): LNHDA, SQIVND (reference sequence). CDR3 in amino acids: CASSPRQDGYTF. CDR3 nucleotides: TGTGCCAGTAGTCCGCGACAGGATGGCTACACCTTC.

This chain uses TRBV7-9 with TRBJ1-3; TRBD1 aligns across 8 bases. Trimming cost V 4 bases and J 2 bases; bases outside gene matches: 4. CDR1 and CDR2 from the germline V gene are SEHNR and FQNEAQ (reference sequence). The CDR3 contains 15 residues. The CDR3 region has the DNA TGTGCCAGCAGCTCGGACAGGGAAGCTGGAAACACCATATATTTT. Protein sequence: CASSSDREAGNTIYF.

The rearrangement links TRBV15 to TRBJ1-5; no clear D. CDR1 is LNHNV and CDR2 is YYDKDF in the germline V gene (reference sequence). V lost 8 bases to trimming and J lost 0 bases, with 8 bases between them. The CDR3 length is 13 residues. The CDR3 loop is CATGGFSNQPQHF. The DNA of the CDR3 is TGTGCCACCGGCGGTTTTAGCAATCAGCCCCAGCATTTT.